Following are 27 T cell receptor beta chains from one sample sequenced in a study of vaccination effects on CD4 cells after COVID-19. This table comes from immunoSEQ multiplex PCR, and its TCRdb copy is limited to in-frame clones, with some not included. The data show more than 35,000 clones, roughly 72% seen once. Following culture for more than 9 days, CD4+ T cells were isolated. The cohort was immunized with two doses of either the BNT162b2 or mRNA-1273 vaccine. No antigen has been identified for these receptors. This material consisted of CD4+ T cells from PBMCs cultured without peptide, taken after COVID-19 vaccination. The receptors shown here come from a human donor who received a COVID-19 vaccine.

The CDR3 here is CASSSGQGYEQYF. CDR3 in DNA: TGTGCCAGCAGTTCAGGACAGGGCTACGAGCAGTACTTC. The rearrangement links TRBV6-6 to TRBJ2-7; 8 bases match TRBD1. The germline CDR1 and CDR2 sequences are MNHNY and SVGAGI (reference sequence). The CDR3 extends over 13 amino acids. The trim removed 4 bases at V and 3 bases at J, leaving 2 bases unmatched.

The genes are TRBV2 and TRBJ2-2; 9 bases map to TRBD2. Trimming at V came to 3 bases and at J to 1 base, leaving 3 bases not matched to a gene. The CDR3 is 16 residues long. Looked up from germline, CDR1 is SNHLY and CDR2 is FYNNEI. The CDR3, as DNA: TGTGCCAGCAGTGAGATAGCGGGGGAGAACACCGGGGAGCTGTTTTTT. Amino acids: CASSEIAGENTGELFF.

CDR3 sequence reads: CASSLGTGGLEQYF. Here the CDR3 DNA reads TGTGCCAGCAGCTTGGGGACTGGGGGTTTGGAGCAGTACTTC. V usage is TRBV5-4 and J usage is TRBJ2-7; TRBD1 or TRBD2 may be the D gene (5 bases each). The germline CDR1 and CDR2 sequences are SGHNT and YYREEE (reference sequence). V was cut by 0 bases and J by 7 bases, with 14 bases left in between. The CDR3 length is 14 residues.

This chain links TRBV4-1 with TRBJ1-1; possibly TRBD1 for D (5 bases). Germline CDR1 is MGHRA and CDR2 is YSYEKL. The CDR3 covers 14 residues. The V and J ends lost 3 bases and 7 bases respectively, with 15 bases between them. The CDR3 bases are TGCGCCAGCAGCCACCACGGGGGACCGAATGAAGCTTTCTTT. It is translated as CASSHHGGPNEAFF.

The chain couples TRBV7-2 to TRBJ2-2; D ambiguous. V was shortened by 1 base and J by 7 bases, with 7 bases between the two germline ends. The CDR3 runs 13 residues. The V gene's germline CDR1 is SGHTA and CDR2 FQGNSA. The DNA for the CDR3 is TGTGCCAGCAGCTTAGTATTAAGCGGGGAGCTGTTTTTT. This sequence encodes CASSLVLSGELFF.

The chain carries TRBV2 and TRBJ2-1, with TRBD1 identical over 12 bases. This CDR3 comprises 14 residues. Per germline, CDR1 SNHLY and CDR2 FYNNEI. V trimming: 8 bases; J trimming: 4 bases; junction bases outside the gene matches: 3. CDR3 DNA: TGTGCCAGCCGGGGACAGGGGGCGTACAATGAGCAGTTCTTC. It translates to CASRGQGAYNEQFF.

Only one count was recorded for this clone. The chain recombines TRBV24-1 with TRBJ1-5; perhaps TRBD1 as D (5 bases). CDR3 size: 16 residues. Trimming pared 3 bases from V and 5 bases from J, leaving 16 bases between. Germline V gene data show CDR1 as KGHDR and CDR2 as SFDVKD. This chain's CDR3 is CATSDSRQGFDQPQHF. CDR3 in DNA: TGTGCCACCAGTGATAGTAGGCAGGGCTTTGATCAGCCCCAGCATTTT.

This chain joins TRBV7-9 and TRBJ2-7, with TRBD2 as a possible D gene (5 bases). V was clipped by 3 bases and J by 4 bases, with 13 bases between them. This CDR3 has 14 residues. Germline CDR1 SEHNR, CDR2 FQNEAQ (reference sequence). In DNA, the CDR3 is TGTGCCAGCAGCTTTTTTACTAGAGATTACGAGCAGTACTTC. This codes for CASSFFTRDYEQYF.

The chain employs TRBV19 and TRBJ1-1; D not resolved. Trimming took off 7 bases at V and 6 bases at J, with 15 bases between the two ends. Per germline, CDR1 LNHDA and CDR2 SQIVND (reference sequence). The CDR3 spans 13 residues. The CDR3 loop is CASMAAVPSEAFF. CDR3 nucleotide sequence: TGTGCCAGTATGGCGGCAGTGCCATCTGAAGCTTTCTTT.

This clone was observed a handful of times. The rearrangement joins TRBV2 to TRBJ2-1, with TRBD2 matching over 16 bases. The V gene's germline CDR1 is SNHLY and CDR2 FYNNEI. This CDR3 is built from 19 residues. V dropped 6 bases and J dropped 0; count of bases not matched to a gene: 8. The chain's CDR3 is CASRKGTSGRVGSYNEQFF. Written as DNA, the CDR3 is TGTGCCAGCAGGAAAGGGACTAGCGGGAGGGTCGGCTCCTACAATGAGCAGTTCTTC.

This chain connects TRBV12-5 to TRBJ1-1; D call uncertain. CDR3 length equals 13 residues. V was clipped by 1 base and J by 4 bases, with 7 bases between them. The V gene's germline CDR1 is LGHNT and CDR2 FRNRAP. The CDR3 DNA sequence: TGTGCTAGTGGTTTGGAAGTGCCCACTGAAGCTTTCTTT. It encodes CASGLEVPTEAFF. The full variable domain, its missing parts supplied by reference TRBV12-5 and TRBJ1-1, is DARVTQTPRHKVTEMGQEVTMRCQPILGHNTVFWYRQTMMQGLELLAYFRNRAPLDDSGMPKDRFSAEMPDATLATLKIQPSEPRDSAVYFCASGLEVPTEAFFGQGTRLTVV.

Here the CDR3 reads CASSGQGNSGNTIYF. The CDR3 DNA sequence: TGTGCCAGCAGTGGTCAGGGTAACTCTGGAAACACCATATATTTT. V and J are TRBV7-6 and TRBJ1-3, with a tentative D call TRBD1 (5 bases). Trimming stripped 6 bases from V and 0 bases from J, with 12 bases between. Germline CDR1 reads SGHVS; CDR2 reads FNYEAQ. The CDR3 length is 15 residues.

This clone turned up a few times. This sequence joins TRBV7-8 and TRBJ2-1; no reliable D call. Germline assignment: CDR1 SGHVS and CDR2 FQNEAQ. V dropped 0 bases and J dropped 1 base, with 10 bases sitting between them. This CDR3 is 16 amino acids long. The CDR3 protein is CASSLARSASYNEQFF. CDR3 DNA: TGTGCCAGCAGCTTAGCGCGGAGCGCATCCTACAATGAGCAGTTCTTC.

This sequence joins TRBV7-9 and TRBJ1-3; D gene uncertain. Germline-derived CDR1 and CDR2 are SEHNR and FQNEAQ (reference sequence). This CDR3 has 12 amino acids. Trimming took off 1 base at V and 12 bases at J, with 10 bases between the two ends. DNA for the CDR3: TGTGCCAGCAGCTTAGAGGCAGAGCTCATATATTTT. Translation: CASSLEAELIYF.

The V gene is TRBV5-1, the J gene TRBJ2-5; unclear D gene. The CDR3 loop spans 13 amino acids. The germline CDR1 and CDR2 sequences are SGHRS and YFSETQ. V was cut by 5 bases and J by 2 bases, with 10 bases left in between. CDR3 protein: CASSGVGQETQYF. In DNA, the CDR3 is TGCGCCAGCAGTGGAGTGGGACAAGAGACCCAGTACTTC.

This clone was found once. This chain connects TRBV4-1 to TRBJ2-1; D possibly corresponds to TRBD2 (6 bases). Deletions cut 0 bases from V and 7 bases from J, with 16 bases between. Germline V gene data show CDR1 as MGHRA and CDR2 as YSYEKL. The CDR3 loop spans 16 amino acids. This CDR3 is CASSQESYLGGNEQFF. The DNA for the CDR3 is TGCGCCAGCAGCCAAGAATCATACCTTGGAGGGAATGAGCAGTTCTTC.

The chain links TRBV10-1 to TRBJ2-3; perhaps TRBD1 as D (5 bases). V shed 6 bases and J shed 3 bases, with 13 bases lying between them. The CDR3 consists of 14 residues. Germline CDR1 WNHNN, CDR2 SYGVQD (reference sequence). The CDR3: CASSQGHATDTQYF. The CDR3 DNA is TGCGCCAGCAGCCAAGGACATGCAACAGATACGCAGTATTTT.

This clone was observed a few times. V gene TRBV6-4 combines with J gene TRBJ2-6, with D perhaps TRBD1 or TRBD2 (6 bases each). The V end lost 3 bases, the J end lost 0 bases, and 9 bases lay between the germline ends. The germline gives CDR1 MRHNA, CDR2 SNTAGT. The CDR3 runs 16 residues. The CDR3 reads CASSEQGGSGANVLTF. The CDR3 DNA is TGTGCCAGCAGTGAACAGGGAGGCTCTGGGGCCAACGTCCTGACTTTC.

The chain is built from TRBV30 and TRBJ2-7, with TRBD1 matching over 7 bases. Germline-derived CDR1 and CDR2 are GTSNPN and SVGIG (reference sequence). V was clipped by 7 bases and J by 2 bases; unmatched bases: 11. The CDR3 is 14 residues long. The CDR3 region has the DNA TGTGCCTACGAGCGACAGGGTTTAACCTACGAGCAGTACTTC. Translated, it gives CAYERQGLTYEQYF.

This clone was recorded a few times. The chain recombines TRBV6-5 with TRBJ1-1; D is possibly TRBD1 (6 bases). The CDR3 has 15 residues. Per the germline V gene, CDR1 is MNHEY and CDR2 is SVGAGI. The V gene lost 7 bases and the J gene lost 0 bases, with 15 bases spanning the gap. The CDR3 spells CASTTLGGMNTEAFF. In DNA, the CDR3 is TGTGCCAGCACTACCCTAGGGGGTATGAACACTGAAGCTTTCTTT.

The chain joins TRBV11-2 to TRBJ2-1, with TRBD2 matching over 9 bases. Trimming cost V 0 bases and J 5 bases; bases outside gene matches: 8. Germline V gives CDR1 SGHAT, CDR2 FQNNGV. There are 17 residues in the CDR3. This CDR3 is CASSLEGAGGPHNEQFF. In nucleotides, the CDR3 is TGTGCCAGCAGCTTAGAAGGGGCGGGGGGGCCTCACAATGAGCAGTTCTTC.

The rearrangement uses TRBV29-1 and TRBJ2-7; 11 bases fit TRBD1. The CDR3 totals 14 residues. The J segment lost 4 bases and the V segment lost 4 bases, leaving 6 bases of the junction unmatched. Germline V gives CDR1 SQVTM, CDR2 ANQGSEA. The chain's CDR3 is CSVGQGQGAYEQYF. The CDR3 DNA reads TGCAGCGTTGGACAAGGACAGGGGGCTTACGAGCAGTACTTC.

The V call is TRBV7-9, the J call TRBJ1-2, with D tentatively TRBD1 (5 bases). V was trimmed by 2 bases and J by 3 bases, leaving 7 bases between them. The CDR3 consists of 13 residues. The germline gives CDR1 SEHNR, CDR2 FQNEAQ (reference sequence). The CDR3 loop is CASSLTGYYGYTF. The CDR3 nucleotides read TGTGCCAGCAGCTTAACAGGATACTATGGCTACACCTTC.

The chain uses TRBV19 and TRBJ1-2; D ambiguous. Germline CDR1 reads LNHDA; CDR2 reads SQIVND (reference sequence). The CDR3 covers 14 residues. V was clipped by 4 bases and J by 4 bases, with 13 bases between them. The CDR3 loop reads CASSTTPEGYGYTF. DNA for the CDR3: TGTGCCAGTAGTACAACCCCTGAAGGCTATGGCTACACCTTC.

The gene calls are TRBV4-1 and TRBJ2-7; no reliable D call. V shed 0 bases and J shed 0 bases, with 12 bases lying between them. Germline V gene data show CDR1 as MGHRA and CDR2 as YSYEKL. The CDR3 is 16 residues long. CDR3: CASSQELQSASYEQYF. The CDR3, as DNA: TGCGCCAGCAGCCAAGAGTTACAGTCAGCCTCCTACGAGCAGTACTTC.

The rearrangement links TRBV6-4 to TRBJ2-7; 7 bases are a match to TRBD1. This CDR3 spans 14 amino acids. The ends lost 7 bases at V and 1 base at J; junction bases unmatched: 7. Germline CDR1 is MRHNA and CDR2 is SNTAGT. CDR3 nucleotide sequence: TGTGCCAGCAAGGTACAGGGGTCTTCCTACGAGCAGTACTTC. It is translated as CASKVQGSSYEQYF.

DNA for the CDR3: TGTGCCAGCAGCTTAGTAGGGGGCTACGAGCAGTACTTC. Residues: CASSLVGGYEQYF. The chain carries TRBV5-4 and TRBJ2-7, with D possibly being TRBD1 (6 bases). Looked up from germline, CDR1 is SGHNT and CDR2 is YYREEE (reference sequence). V lost 2 bases, J lost 3 bases, and 9 bases lay in between. The CDR3 runs to 13 residues.